The sequence of this T cell receptor beta chain was determined in a study of T cells in Graves' hyperthyroidism and ophthalmopathy. This CDR3 has 14 amino acids. The germline gives CDR1 SGHVS, CDR2 FQNEAQ. Between the trimmed V and J ends, which lost 5 bases and 1 base, there was a span of 11 bases. Amplification of TCR beta CDR3 regions was performed using RNA transcripts as template. First-round RT-PCR with HTBI primers amplified the TCR CDR3 region. One entry per CDR3 protein, called by TCRdb with MiXCR from the multiplex PCR reads. The sample has 600,000 to 650,000 distinct CDR3 sequences; less than 25% are singletons. There are many counts of this clonotype. Subjects with ophthalmopathy showed a Clinical Activity Score no lower than 3, a NOSPECS grade no lower than 4, and a duration shorter than 3 months.

The TCR was taken from a man aged 25-45 years with Graves' ophthalmopathy. The chain couples TRBV7-8 to TRBJ2-5; D is possibly TRBD2 (5 bases). What was sequenced was blood. Written as DNA, the CDR3 is TGTGCCAGCAGCGAAGGGAGACTCCAAGAGACCCAGTACTTC. Protein product: CASSEGRLQETQYF.